This T cell receptor (beta chain) was retrieved from a study of CD4 T cells in relation to SARS-CoV-2 and coronaviruses. For the study at large: Negative control cultures got HIV-1 Nef peptides or no peptide.

The repertoire was sequenced with immunoSEQ multiplex PCR; TCRdb's copy has only in-frame clones and lacks some. The repertoire holds just under 30,000 clones, 75% to 80% seen once, with about a sixth in the top ten. Only one count was recorded for this clone. Antigen: not known. CD4+ T cells from unexposed donors were obtained before the COVID-19 pandemic (2011-2018). CD4+ T cells were isolated from the cells after less than 13 days of culture. The germline V and J ends were trimmed by 0 bases and 3 bases, with 10 bases remaining between them. Germline V gene lookup returns CDR1 MNHNS and CDR2 SASEGT. The CDR3 has 15 residues.

Sequences were obtained from CD4+ T cells from PBMCs, cultured in vitro. This rearrangement joins TRBV6-1 to TRBJ2-3, with no clear D. This clonotype was sampled from a human donor in good health. In nucleotides, the CDR3 is TGTGCCAGCAGTGAAGCAGACACGAAAACAGATACGCAGTATTTT. Translation: CASSEADTKTDTQYF.